A selection of T cell receptor beta chains follows, all from one sample in a study of shared clonotypes between healthy human individuals. The method was immunoSEQ multiplex PCR; TCRdb's version includes in-frame clones alone and lacks a portion of them. The data contain some 630,000 clones, 72% of them seen just once; the ten biggest clones take up approximately 1.8%. Sample: memory CD4+ T cells sorted from blood. Receptors originate from a young woman in good health. Each CDR3 is given without its conserved first and last residue. D genes are given only for firm matches. Not all rows give a size; the values are once, few, many and, for expanded clones, a class.

CDR3aa	j_gene	abundance	d_gene	v_gene
ASSTPGEGGEKLF	TRBJ1-4	.	.	TRBV28
ASSLGGSTDTQY	TRBJ2-3	.	.	TRBV28
ASSLSSAGYNEQF	TRBJ2-1	few	.	TRBV5-1
ASLTTAGSYEQY	TRBJ2-7	.	.	TRBV28
ASSLDDRGVSHEQF	TRBJ2-1	.	TRBD1	TRBV7-9
ASSFLGMNTEAF	TRBJ1-1	.	.	TRBV5-4
ASSLRTGGAGGANVLT	TRBJ2-6	.	TRBD1	TRBV5-1
AWRREDGYEQF	TRBJ2-1	few	TRBD2	TRBV30
ASSFGVQGNTIY	TRBJ1-3	.	.	TRBV5-1
ASSGQTSGPYEQY	TRBJ2-7	.	TRBD2	TRBV6-1
ASSSRDFEQY	TRBJ2-7	.	.	TRBV5-4
ASSQDRFNYGYT	TRBJ1-2	.	.	TRBV14
ASSPPGADVLT	TRBJ2-6	.	.	TRBV7-9
ASSIPRSNQPQH	TRBJ1-5	few	.	TRBV19
ASSPGTAHEQY	TRBJ2-7	.	.	TRBV18
ASSLVPNTEAF	TRBJ1-1	.	.	TRBV5-1
ASNPREYYGYT	TRBJ1-2	.	.	TRBV19
ASSQVSGSYNEQF	TRBJ2-1	.	.	TRBV14
ASTALGTGDNEQF	TRBJ2-1	.	TRBD1	TRBV28
ASSEGGTGGETQY	TRBJ2-5	.	TRBD1	TRBV2
ASSRGSGNQPQH	TRBJ1-5	.	.	TRBV19
ASSTSTGTGKQPQH	TRBJ1-5	.	TRBD1	TRBV19
ASSSTPVNTEAF	TRBJ1-1	.	.	TRBV5-1
ASSRTGDQPQH	TRBJ1-5	.	TRBD1	TRBV10-1
ASRKLYYTDTQY	TRBJ2-3	once	.	TRBV6-5
ASSLGGLAGANEQF	TRBJ2-1	.	TRBD2	TRBV28
ASSIAGTEQY	TRBJ2-7	few	.	TRBV19
ATSTPRKAGEPQH	TRBJ1-5	.	.	TRBV15
ASRPQVSSGNTIY	TRBJ1-3	once	.	TRBV6-1
ASRDPNTEAF	TRBJ1-1	.	.	TRBV19
ASSKWTSRDEQF	TRBJ2-1	few	TRBD2	TRBV9
ASSRGTGRTEAF	TRBJ1-1	few	TRBD1	TRBV7-3
ASARTSYEQY	TRBJ2-7	.	TRBD2	TRBV7-6
ASGRNNEQF	TRBJ2-1	.	.	TRBV28
ASSPRGSIETQY	TRBJ2-5	few	TRBD2	TRBV27
ASSQVMDTFGRSNEQF	TRBJ2-1	.	.	TRBV4-1
ASSRTTQPQH	TRBJ1-5	.	.	TRBV28
ASSLVEKLF	TRBJ1-4	.	.	TRBV28
ASSPPPGQPTGSYGYT	TRBJ1-2	.	TRBD1	TRBV7-9
ASSLVGHNGYT	TRBJ1-2	.	.	TRBV5-4
ASSLNRGRDGYT	TRBJ1-2	.	TRBD1	TRBV27
ASWTGLTHTEAF	TRBJ1-1	.	TRBD1	TRBV5-1
ASSFGLAGIDTQY	TRBJ2-3	.	TRBD2	TRBV27
ASSPRRNMNTEAF	TRBJ1-1	.	.	TRBV28
ASSWEGNTEAF	TRBJ1-1	.	.	TRBV6-1
ASSYRTELAGEQY	TRBJ2-7	.	.	TRBV19
ASSPLGGASGRGETQY	TRBJ2-5	.	TRBD2	TRBV4-1
ASSDGTSGSPYNEQF	TRBJ2-1	.	TRBD2	TRBV6-1
ASRDTSWGLSYEQY	TRBJ2-7	.	.	TRBV6-6
ASGPSLRGVTQY	TRBJ2-5	.	.	TRBV19
ATHRGANEKLF	TRBJ1-4	.	.	TRBV6-1
ASSPGGGRATNTGELF	TRBJ2-2	once	TRBD2	TRBV11-2
ASSILAGRYEQY	TRBJ2-7	once	TRBD2	TRBV19
ASSHARAGVVNTEAF	TRBJ1-1	few	.	TRBV28
AISVLGYEQY	TRBJ2-7	.	.	TRBV10-3